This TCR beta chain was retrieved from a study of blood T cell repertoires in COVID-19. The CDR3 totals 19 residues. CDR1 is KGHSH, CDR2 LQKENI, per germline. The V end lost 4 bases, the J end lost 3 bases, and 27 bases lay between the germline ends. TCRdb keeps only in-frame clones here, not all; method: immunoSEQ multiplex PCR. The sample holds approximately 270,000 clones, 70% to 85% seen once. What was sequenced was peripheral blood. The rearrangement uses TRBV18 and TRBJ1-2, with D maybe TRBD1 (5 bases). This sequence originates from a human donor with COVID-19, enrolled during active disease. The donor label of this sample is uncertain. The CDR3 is CASSRYGHQSQGVDYGYTF. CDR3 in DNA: TGTGCCAGCTCACGATACGGACACCAGAGCCAGGGTGTGGACTATGGCTACACCTTC. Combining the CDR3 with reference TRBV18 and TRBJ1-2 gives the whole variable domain NAGVMQNPRHLVRRRGQEARLRCSPMKGHSHVYWYRQLPEEGLKFMVYLQKENIIDESGMPKERFSAEFPKEGPSILRIQQVVRGDSAAYFCASSRYGHQSQGVDYGYTFGSGTRLTVV.